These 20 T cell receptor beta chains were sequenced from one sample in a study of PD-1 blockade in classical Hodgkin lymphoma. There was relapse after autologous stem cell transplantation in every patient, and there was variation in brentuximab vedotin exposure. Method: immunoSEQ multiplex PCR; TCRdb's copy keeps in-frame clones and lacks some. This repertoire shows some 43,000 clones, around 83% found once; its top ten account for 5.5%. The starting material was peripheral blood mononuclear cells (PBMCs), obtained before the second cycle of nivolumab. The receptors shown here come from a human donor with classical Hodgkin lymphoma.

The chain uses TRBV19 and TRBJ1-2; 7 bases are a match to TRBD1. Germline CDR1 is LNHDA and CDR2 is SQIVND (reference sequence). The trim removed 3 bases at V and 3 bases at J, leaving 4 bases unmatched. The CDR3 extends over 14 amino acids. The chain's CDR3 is CASSISTGDYGYTF. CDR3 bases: TGTGCCAGTAGTATTTCAACAGGGGACTATGGCTACACCTTC.

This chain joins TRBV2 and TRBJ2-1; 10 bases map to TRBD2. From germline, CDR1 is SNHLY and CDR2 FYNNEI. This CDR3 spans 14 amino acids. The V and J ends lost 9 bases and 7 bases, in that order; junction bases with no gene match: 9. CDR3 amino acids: CARQKLAGRNEQFF. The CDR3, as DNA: TGTGCCAGGCAGAAACTAGCGGGACGGAATGAGCAGTTCTTC.

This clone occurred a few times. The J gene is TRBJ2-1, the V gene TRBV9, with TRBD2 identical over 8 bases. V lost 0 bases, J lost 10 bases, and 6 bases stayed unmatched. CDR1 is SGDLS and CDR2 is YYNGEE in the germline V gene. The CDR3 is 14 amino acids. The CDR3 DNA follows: TGTGCCAGCAGCGTAGCGGGAGGGAGTTGGGAGCAGTTCTTC. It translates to CASSVAGGSWEQFF.

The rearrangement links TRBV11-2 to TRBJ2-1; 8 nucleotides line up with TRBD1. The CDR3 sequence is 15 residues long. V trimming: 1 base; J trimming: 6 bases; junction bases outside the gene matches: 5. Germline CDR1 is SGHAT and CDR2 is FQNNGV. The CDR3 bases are TGTGCCAGCAGCTTAGTGCGGACAGGGTCCAATGAGCAGTTCTTC. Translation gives CASSLVRTGSNEQFF.

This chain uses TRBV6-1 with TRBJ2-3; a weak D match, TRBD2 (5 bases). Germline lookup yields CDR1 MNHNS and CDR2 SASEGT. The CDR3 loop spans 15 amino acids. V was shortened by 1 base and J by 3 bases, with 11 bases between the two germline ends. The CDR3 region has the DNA TGTGCCAGCAGTGAAGGGGGAGTTAAGACAGATACGCAGTATTTT. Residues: CASSEGGVKTDTQYF.

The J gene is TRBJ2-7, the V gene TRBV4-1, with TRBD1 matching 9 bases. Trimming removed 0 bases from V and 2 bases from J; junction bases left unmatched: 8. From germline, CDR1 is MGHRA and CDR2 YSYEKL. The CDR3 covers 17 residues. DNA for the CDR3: TGCGCCAGCAGCCAAGATCTCGGGACAGGGAACACCTACGAGCAGTACTTC. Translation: CASSQDLGTGNTYEQYF.

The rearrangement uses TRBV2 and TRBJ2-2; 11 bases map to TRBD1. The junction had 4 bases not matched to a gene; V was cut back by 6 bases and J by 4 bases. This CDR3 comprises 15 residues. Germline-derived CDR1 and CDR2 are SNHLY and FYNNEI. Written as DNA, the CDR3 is TGTGCCAGCAGGGGGACAGGGGGAAGCACCGGGGAGCTGTTTTTT. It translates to CASRGTGGSTGELFF.

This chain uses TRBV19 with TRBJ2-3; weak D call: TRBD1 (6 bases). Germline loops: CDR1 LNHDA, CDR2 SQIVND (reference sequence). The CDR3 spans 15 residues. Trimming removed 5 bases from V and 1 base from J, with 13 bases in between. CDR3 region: CASSPTGFGTDTQYF. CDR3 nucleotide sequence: TGTGCCAGTAGTCCTACAGGGTTTGGCACAGATACGCAGTATTTT.

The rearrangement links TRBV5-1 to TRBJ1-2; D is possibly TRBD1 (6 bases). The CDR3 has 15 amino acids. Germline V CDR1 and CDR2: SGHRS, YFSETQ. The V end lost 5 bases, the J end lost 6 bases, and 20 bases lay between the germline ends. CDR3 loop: CASRKGDRVSDGYTF. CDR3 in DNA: TGCGCCAGCAGGAAGGGGGATAGGGTGTCGGATGGCTACACCTTC.

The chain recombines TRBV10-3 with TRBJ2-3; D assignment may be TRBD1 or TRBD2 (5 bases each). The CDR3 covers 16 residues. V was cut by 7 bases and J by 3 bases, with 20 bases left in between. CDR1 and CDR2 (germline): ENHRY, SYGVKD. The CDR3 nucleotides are TGTGCCATCACCCCGGGACGGGGAGACCTGACAGATACGCAGTATTTT. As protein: CAITPGRGDLTDTQYF.

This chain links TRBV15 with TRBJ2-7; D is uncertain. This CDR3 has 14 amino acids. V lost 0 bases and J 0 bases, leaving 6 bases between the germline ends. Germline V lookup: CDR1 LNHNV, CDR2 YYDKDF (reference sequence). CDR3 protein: CATSRDRTSYEQYF. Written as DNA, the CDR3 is TGTGCCACCAGCAGAGATCGGACCTCCTACGAGCAGTACTTC.

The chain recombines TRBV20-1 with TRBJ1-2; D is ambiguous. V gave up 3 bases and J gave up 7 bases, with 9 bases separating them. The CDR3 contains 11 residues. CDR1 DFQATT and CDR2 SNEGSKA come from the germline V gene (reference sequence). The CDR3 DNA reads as TGCAGTGCTAGCCTTCAGGCTGGCTACACCTTC. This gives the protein CSASLQAGYTF.

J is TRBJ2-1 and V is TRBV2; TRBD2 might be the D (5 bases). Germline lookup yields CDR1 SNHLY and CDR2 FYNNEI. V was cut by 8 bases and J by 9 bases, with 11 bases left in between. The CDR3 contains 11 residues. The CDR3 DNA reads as TGTGCCAGCGGGATAGCGACTGAGCAGTTCTTC. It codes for CASGIATEQFF.

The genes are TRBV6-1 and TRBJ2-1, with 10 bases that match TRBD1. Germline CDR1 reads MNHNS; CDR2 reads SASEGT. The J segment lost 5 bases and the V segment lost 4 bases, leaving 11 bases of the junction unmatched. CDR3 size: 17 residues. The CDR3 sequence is CASSVRSGTGANNEQFF. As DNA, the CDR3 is TGTGCCAGCAGTGTAAGATCCGGGACAGGGGCAAACAATGAGCAGTTCTTC.

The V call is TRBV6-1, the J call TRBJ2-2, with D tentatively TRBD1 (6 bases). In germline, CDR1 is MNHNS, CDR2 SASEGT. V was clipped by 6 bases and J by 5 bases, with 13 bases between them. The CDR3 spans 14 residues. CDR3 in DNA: TGTGCCAGCAGCCGGACAGTTCAGACCGGGGAGCTGTTTTTT. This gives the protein CASSRTVQTGELFF.

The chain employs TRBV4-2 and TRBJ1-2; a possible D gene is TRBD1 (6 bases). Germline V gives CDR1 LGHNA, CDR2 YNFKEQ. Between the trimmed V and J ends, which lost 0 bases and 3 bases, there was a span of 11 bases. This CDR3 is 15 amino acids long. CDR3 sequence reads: CASSQEDSNYYGYTF. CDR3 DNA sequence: TGTGCCAGCAGCCAAGAGGACAGCAACTACTATGGCTACACCTTC.

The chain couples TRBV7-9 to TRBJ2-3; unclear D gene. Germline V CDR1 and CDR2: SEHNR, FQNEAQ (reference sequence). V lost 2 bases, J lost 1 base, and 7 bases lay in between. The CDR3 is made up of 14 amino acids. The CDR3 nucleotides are TGTGCCAGCAGCTTATATCAGCGCACAGATACGCAGTATTTT. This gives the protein CASSLYQRTDTQYF.

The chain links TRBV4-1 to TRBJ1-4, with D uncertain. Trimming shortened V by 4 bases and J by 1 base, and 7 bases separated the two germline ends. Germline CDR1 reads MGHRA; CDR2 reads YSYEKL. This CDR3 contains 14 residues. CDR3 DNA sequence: TGCGCCAGCAGCCTACAGATAACTAATGAAAAACTGTTTTTT. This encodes CASSLQITNEKLFF.

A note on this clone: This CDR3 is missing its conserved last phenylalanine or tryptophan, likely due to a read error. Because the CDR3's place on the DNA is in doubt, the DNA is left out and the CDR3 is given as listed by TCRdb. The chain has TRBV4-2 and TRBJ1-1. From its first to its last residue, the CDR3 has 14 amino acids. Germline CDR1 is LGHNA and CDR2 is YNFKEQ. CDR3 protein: CASSQDGGTIDLLV.

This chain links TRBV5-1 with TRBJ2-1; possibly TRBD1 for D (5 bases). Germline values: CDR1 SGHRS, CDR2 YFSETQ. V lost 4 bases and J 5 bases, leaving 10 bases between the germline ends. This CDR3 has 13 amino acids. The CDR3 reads CASSNLGDNEQFF. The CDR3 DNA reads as TGCGCCAGCAGCAACTTAGGGGACAATGAGCAGTTCTTC.